The sequence of this T cell receptor beta chain was determined in a study of T cell changes during pregnancy in multiple sclerosis. Sequencing was performed with immunoSEQ multiplex PCR; in TCRdb, only in-frame clones are kept and a portion is missing. Of over 10,000 clones listed, about nine tenths are singletons. CDR1 and CDR2 (germline): SQVTM, ANQGSEA. This CDR3 spans 16 amino acids. V was shortened by 6 bases and J by 0 bases, with 18 bases between the two germline ends. This clone appeared a single time. The receptor was derived from a female donor in good health, enrolled as a control in a pregnancy study. The rearrangement joins TRBV29-1 to TRBJ1-3; D might be TRBD1 (5 bases). Sequencing used CD8+ T cells from peripheral blood mononuclear cells, obtained in the second trimester of pregnancy. CDR3 region: CSVPGQGGLSGNTIYF. The CDR3 DNA reads TGCAGCGTCCCCGGGCAGGGAGGACTCTCTGGAAACACCATATATTTT.